The 14 T cell receptor beta chains reported below all come from one sample, sequenced in a study of shared clonotypes between healthy human individuals (dated by TCRdb to between 2020 and 2021). For the CD8 naive samples, CD45RO-negative cells were positively selected for CCR7, yielding a CD45RA+CCR7+ population from which TemRA cells were excluded. Library creation used the immunoSEQ multiplex PCR assay. TCRdb re-hosts the immuneACCESS table, in-frame sequences only. Its copies lack some clones; in the studies checked, an unresolved V gene accounts for under half of them, and the cause for the rest is not known. The sample has some 630,000 clones on record, about 95% of them singletons. The ten largest clonotypes hold 0.11% of the sample. The sample taken for sequencing was naive CD8+ T cells sorted from blood. The cell subset or site label, read with the paper, signifies: CD45RA+CCR7+. The receptors stem from a woman under 40 in good health.

The V and J genes are TRBV10-1 and TRBJ2-1; TRBD1 aligns across 9 bases. This CDR3 has 16 amino acids. Germline CDR1 and CDR2: WNHNN and SYGVQD (reference sequence). The V segment lost 6 bases and the J segment 1 base; nucleotides outside the gene matches: 7. The CDR3 spells CASRGEGTGSYNEQFF. The CDR3 nucleotides read TGCGCCAGCAGGGGTGAAGGGACAGGGTCCTACAATGAGCAGTTCTTC.

The chain recombines TRBV27 with TRBJ2-7; unclear D gene. The V and J ends lost 2 bases and 2 bases respectively, with 10 bases between them. This CDR3 is built from 14 residues. Looked up from germline, CDR1 is MNHEY and CDR2 is SMNVEV (reference sequence). The chain's CDR3 is CASSLTPGPYEQYF. The CDR3 DNA is TGTGCCAGCAGTTTAACCCCAGGACCCTACGAGCAGTACTTC.

This sequence joins TRBV9 and TRBJ2-1; the D gene is possibly TRBD2 (5 bases). CDR3 length: 13 amino acids. V dropped 0 bases and J dropped 10 bases, with 11 bases sitting between them. Germline CDR1 SGDLS, CDR2 YYNGEE. The CDR3 coding sequence is TGTGCCAGCAGCGTAGGGTGGGAGTACGAGCAGTTCTTC. Translated, it gives CASSVGWEYEQFF.

The V gene is TRBV19, the J gene TRBJ2-4, with D tentatively TRBD1 (6 bases). Trimming left V 4 bases short and J 3 bases short, with 10 bases between. This CDR3 is built from 14 residues. CDR1 and CDR2 from the germline V gene are LNHDA and SQIVND (reference sequence). Here the CDR3 DNA reads TGTGCCAGTAGTAGGACAGCCGGCAAAAACATTCAGTACTTC. As protein: CASSRTAGKNIQYF.

The CDR3 bases are TGTGCCAGCAGTAACGACAGTTTTTATCAGCCCCAGCATTTT. It is translated as CASSNDSFYQPQHF. The chain uses TRBV6-5 and TRBJ1-5; weak D call: TRBD1 (5 bases). V was cut by 5 bases and J by 5 bases, with 13 bases left in between. This CDR3 spans 14 amino acids. CDR1 MNHEY and CDR2 SVGAGI come from the germline V gene.

This rearrangement joins TRBV7-2 to TRBJ2-1; TRBD2 might be the D (5 bases). This CDR3 is 15 amino acids long. The V end lost 1 base, the J end lost 7 bases, and 14 bases lay between the germline ends. Germline-derived CDR1 and CDR2 are SGHTA and FQGNSA. The chain's CDR3 is CASSLDPRRTNEQFF. The CDR3 coding sequence is TGTGCCAGCAGCTTAGACCCCCGGAGGACGAATGAGCAGTTCTTC.

V and J are TRBV28 and TRBJ2-7; 8 nucleotides align to TRBD1. Germline values: CDR1 MDHEN, CDR2 SYDVKM. The CDR3 has 16 residues. Unmatched junction bases numbered 14, after V lost 3 bases and J lost 7 bases. The CDR3 sequence: CASSFPLRQGRNEQYF. DNA for the CDR3: TGTGCCAGCAGTTTTCCCCTCCGACAGGGGCGGAATGAGCAGTACTTC.

The chain is built from TRBV7-6 and TRBJ1-5; tentative D call: TRBD1 (5 bases). V lost 5 bases and J lost 0, with 8 bases in between. The CDR3 sequence is 14 residues long. Per the germline V gene, CDR1 is SGHVS and CDR2 is FNYEAQ. CDR3 region: CASSPGVSNQPQHF. The CDR3 region has the DNA TGTGCCAGCAGCCCGGGGGTTAGCAATCAGCCCCAGCATTTT.

The chain couples TRBV2 to TRBJ1-1; D is ambiguous. The CDR3 has 13 residues. With 8 bases removed from V and 1 base from J, the gap between germline ends came to 11 bases. Germline V CDR1 and CDR2: SNHLY, FYNNEI. The CDR3 coding sequence is TGTGCCAGCTTCATATTCAAGAACACTGAAGCTTTCTTT. Translated, it gives CASFIFKNTEAFF. Supplemented by reference TRBV2 and TRBJ1-1, the full variable domain reads EPEVTQTPSHQVTQMGQEVILRCVPISNHLYFYWYRQILGQKVEFLVSFYNNEISEKSEIFDDQFSVERPDGSNFTLKIRSTKLEDSAMYFCASFIFKNTEAFFGQGTRLTVV.

V is TRBV27 and J is TRBJ2-7; no definite D call. The germline gives CDR1 MNHEY, CDR2 SMNVEV (reference sequence). There are 11 residues in the CDR3. The V end was cut by 8 bases, the J end by 1 base, with 6 bases between. The CDR3 bases are TGTGCCAGCGGGATTTCCTACGAGCAGTACTTC. Protein: CASGISYEQYF.

The chain links TRBV13 to TRBJ1-1; D remains unclear. The CDR3 has 13 residues. Trimming left V 5 bases short and J 0 bases short, with 7 bases between. Looked up from germline, CDR1 is PRHDT and CDR2 is FYEKMQ (reference sequence). In DNA, the CDR3 is TGTGCCAGCAGCCCGGGAGTGAACACTGAAGCTTTCTTT. This codes for CASSPGVNTEAFF.

A note on this clone: In the same sample, other DNA sequences code for this CDR3. The chain has TRBV27 and TRBJ1-6, with TRBD1 matching 10 bases. This CDR3 is 14 amino acids long. Trimming removed 4 bases from V and 7 bases from J; junction bases left unmatched: 1. CDR1 and CDR2 from the germline V gene are MNHEY and SMNVEV (reference sequence). The CDR3 DNA is TGTGCCAGCAGTTGGACAGGGGGGAATTCACCCCTCCACTTT. This gives the protein CASSWTGGNSPLHF.

The chain recombines TRBV28 with TRBJ2-1; 10 positions match TRBD2. Germline CDR1 and CDR2: MDHEN and SYDVKM. The CDR3 is made up of 15 amino acids. V shed 9 bases, J shed 2 bases, and the junction held 7 bases outside the gene matches. CDR3 amino acids: CASVSGRNAYNEQFF. The CDR3 bases are TGTGCCAGTGTTAGCGGGAGGAACGCCTACAATGAGCAGTTCTTC.

The rearrangement links TRBV9 to TRBJ2-3, with D possibly being TRBD2 (5 bases). CDR1 and CDR2 (germline): SGDLS, YYNGEE. The CDR3 loop spans 16 amino acids. V was shortened by 0 bases and J by 0 bases, with 11 bases between the two germline ends. As DNA, the CDR3 is TGTGCCAGCAGCGTAGAGGGCGGCGGGAGCACAGATACGCAGTATTTT. It translates to CASSVEGGGSTDTQYF.